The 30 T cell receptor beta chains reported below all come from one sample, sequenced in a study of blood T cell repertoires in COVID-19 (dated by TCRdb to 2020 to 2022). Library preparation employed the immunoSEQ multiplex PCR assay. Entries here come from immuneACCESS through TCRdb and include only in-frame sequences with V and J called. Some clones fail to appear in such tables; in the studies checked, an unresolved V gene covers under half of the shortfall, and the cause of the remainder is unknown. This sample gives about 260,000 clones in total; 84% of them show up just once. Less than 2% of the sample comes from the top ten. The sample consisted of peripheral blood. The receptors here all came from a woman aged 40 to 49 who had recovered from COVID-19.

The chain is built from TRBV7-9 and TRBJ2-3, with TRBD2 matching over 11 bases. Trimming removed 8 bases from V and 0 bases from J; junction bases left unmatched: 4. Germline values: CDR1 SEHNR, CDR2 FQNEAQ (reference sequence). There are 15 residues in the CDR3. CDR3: CASVRTSGSTDTQYF. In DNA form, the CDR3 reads TGTGCCAGCGTCAGGACTAGCGGGAGCACAGATACGCAGTATTTT.

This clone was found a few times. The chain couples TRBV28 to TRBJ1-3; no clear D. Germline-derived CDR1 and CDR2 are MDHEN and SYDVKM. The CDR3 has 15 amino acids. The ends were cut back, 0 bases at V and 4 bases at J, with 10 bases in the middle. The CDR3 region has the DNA TGTGCCAGCAGTTTATGGAACGGGAAGGGAAACACCATATATTTT. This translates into CASSLWNGKGNTIYF. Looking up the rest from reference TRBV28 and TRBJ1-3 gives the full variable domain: DVKVTQSSRYLVKRTGEKVFLECVQDMDHENMFWYRQDPGLGLRLIYFSYDVKMKEKGDIPEGYSVSREKKERFSLILESASTNQTSMYLCASSLWNGKGNTIYFGEGSWLTVV.

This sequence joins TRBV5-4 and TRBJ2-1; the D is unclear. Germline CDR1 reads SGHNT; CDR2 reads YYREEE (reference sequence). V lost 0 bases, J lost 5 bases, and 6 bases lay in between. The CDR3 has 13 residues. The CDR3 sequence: CASSLVQNNEQFF. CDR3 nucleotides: TGTGCCAGCAGCTTGGTTCAGAACAATGAGCAGTTCTTC. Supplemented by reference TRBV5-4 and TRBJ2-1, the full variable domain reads ETGVTQSPTHLIKTRGQQVTLRCSSQSGHNTVSWYQQALGQGPQFIFQYYREEENGRGNFPPRFSGLQFPNYSSELNVNALELDDSALYLCASSLVQNNEQFFGPGTRLTVL.

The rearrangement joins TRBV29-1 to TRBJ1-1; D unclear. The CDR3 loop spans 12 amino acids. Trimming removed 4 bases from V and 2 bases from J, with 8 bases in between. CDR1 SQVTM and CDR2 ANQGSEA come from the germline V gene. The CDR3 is CSVGLGNTEAFF. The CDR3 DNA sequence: TGCAGCGTTGGCCTAGGCAACACTGAAGCTTTCTTT.

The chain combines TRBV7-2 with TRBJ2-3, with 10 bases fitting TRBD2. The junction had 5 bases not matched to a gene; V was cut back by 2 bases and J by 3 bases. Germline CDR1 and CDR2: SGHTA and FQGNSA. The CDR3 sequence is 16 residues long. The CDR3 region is CASSLLAGASTDTQYF. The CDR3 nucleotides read TGTGCCAGCAGCTTACTAGCGGGGGCTAGTACAGATACGCAGTATTTT.

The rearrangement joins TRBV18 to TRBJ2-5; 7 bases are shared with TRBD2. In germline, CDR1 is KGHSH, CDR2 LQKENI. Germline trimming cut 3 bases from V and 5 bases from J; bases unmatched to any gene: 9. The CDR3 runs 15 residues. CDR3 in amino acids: CASSPSTSRGETQYF. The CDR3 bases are TGTGCCAGCTCACCGTCGACTAGCAGAGGGGAGACCCAGTACTTC.

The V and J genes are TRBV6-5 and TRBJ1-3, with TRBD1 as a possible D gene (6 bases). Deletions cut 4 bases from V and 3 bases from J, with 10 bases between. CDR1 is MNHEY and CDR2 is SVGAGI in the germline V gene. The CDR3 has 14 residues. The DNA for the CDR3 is TGTGCCAGCAGTTTAAGGACAGTTGGAAACACCATATATTTT. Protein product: CASSLRTVGNTIYF.

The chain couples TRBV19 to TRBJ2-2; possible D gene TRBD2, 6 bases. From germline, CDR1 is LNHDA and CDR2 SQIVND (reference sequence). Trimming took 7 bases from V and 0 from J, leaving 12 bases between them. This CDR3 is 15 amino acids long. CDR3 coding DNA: TGTGCCAGTAAGGAGGGGATGGCGAACACCGGGGAGCTGTTTTTT. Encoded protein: CASKEGMANTGELFF.

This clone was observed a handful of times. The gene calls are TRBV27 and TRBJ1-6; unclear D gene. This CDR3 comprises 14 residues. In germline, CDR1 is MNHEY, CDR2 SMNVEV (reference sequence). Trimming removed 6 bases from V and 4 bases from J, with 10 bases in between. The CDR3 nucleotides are TGTGCCAGCAGGTCCGGAGTTTATAATTCACCCCTCCACTTT. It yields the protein CASRSGVYNSPLHF.

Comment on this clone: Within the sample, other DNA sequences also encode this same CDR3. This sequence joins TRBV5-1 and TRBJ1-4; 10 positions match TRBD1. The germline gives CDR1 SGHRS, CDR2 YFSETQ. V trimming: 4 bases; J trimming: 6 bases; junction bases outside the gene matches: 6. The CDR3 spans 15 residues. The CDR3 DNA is TGCGCCAGCAGCAGGACAGGGACAGGGGATGAAAAACTGTTTTTT. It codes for CASSRTGTGDEKLFF.

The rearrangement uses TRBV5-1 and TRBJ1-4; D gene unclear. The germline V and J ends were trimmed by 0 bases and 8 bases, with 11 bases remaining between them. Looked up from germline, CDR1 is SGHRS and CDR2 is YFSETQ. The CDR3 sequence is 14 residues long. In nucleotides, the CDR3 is TGCGCCAGCAGCTTGGCTGGGCGGGCGGAAAAACTGTTTTTT. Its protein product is CASSLAGRAEKLFF.

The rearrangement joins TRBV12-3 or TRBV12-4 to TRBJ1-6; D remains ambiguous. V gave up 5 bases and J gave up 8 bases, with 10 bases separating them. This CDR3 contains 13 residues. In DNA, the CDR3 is TGTGCCAGCAGTAAAGTTGGAGATTCACCCCTCCACTTT. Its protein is CASSKVGDSPLHF.

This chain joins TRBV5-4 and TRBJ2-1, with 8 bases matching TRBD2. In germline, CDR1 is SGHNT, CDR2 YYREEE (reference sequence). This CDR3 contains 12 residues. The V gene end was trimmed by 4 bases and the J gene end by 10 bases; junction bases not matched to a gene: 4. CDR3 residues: CASSPTGGEQFF. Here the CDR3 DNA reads TGTGCCAGCAGCCCTACGGGGGGGGAGCAGTTCTTC.

The CDR3 DNA is TGTGCCAGCAGTTACTCGCGGCTCGGGAATGAAAAACTGTTTTTT. It codes for CASSYSRLGNEKLFF. The genes are TRBV6-5 and TRBJ1-4, with D uncertain. Trimming cost V 0 bases and J 5 bases, with 10 bases left between them. This CDR3 has 15 amino acids. Germline V gene lookup returns CDR1 MNHEY and CDR2 SVGAGI.

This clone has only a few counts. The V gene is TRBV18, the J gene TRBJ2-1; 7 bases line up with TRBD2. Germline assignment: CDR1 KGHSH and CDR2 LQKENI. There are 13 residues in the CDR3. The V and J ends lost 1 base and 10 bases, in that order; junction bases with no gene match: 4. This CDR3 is CASSPQGRDEQFF. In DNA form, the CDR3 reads TGTGCCAGCTCACCACAGGGGAGGGACGAGCAGTTCTTC.

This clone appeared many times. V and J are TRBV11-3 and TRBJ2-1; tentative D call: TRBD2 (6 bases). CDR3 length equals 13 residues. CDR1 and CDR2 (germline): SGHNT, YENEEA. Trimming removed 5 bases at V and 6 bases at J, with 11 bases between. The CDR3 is CASSQTGSNEQFF. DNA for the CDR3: TGTGCCAGCAGCCAGACCGGGAGCAATGAGCAGTTCTTC.

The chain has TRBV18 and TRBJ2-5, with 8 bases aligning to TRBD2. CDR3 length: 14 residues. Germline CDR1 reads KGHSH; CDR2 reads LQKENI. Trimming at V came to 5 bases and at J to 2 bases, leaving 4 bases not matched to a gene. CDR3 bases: TGTGCCAGCTCATTAGCGGGGAGTCAAGAGACCCAGTACTTC. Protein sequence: CASSLAGSQETQYF.

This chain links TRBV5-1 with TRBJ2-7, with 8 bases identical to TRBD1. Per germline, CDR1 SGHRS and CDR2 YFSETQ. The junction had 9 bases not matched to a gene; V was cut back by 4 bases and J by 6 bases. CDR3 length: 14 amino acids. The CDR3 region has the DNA TGCGCCAGCAGCGGATTAGGACAGGGTAGCGAGCAGTACTTC. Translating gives CASSGLGQGSEQYF.

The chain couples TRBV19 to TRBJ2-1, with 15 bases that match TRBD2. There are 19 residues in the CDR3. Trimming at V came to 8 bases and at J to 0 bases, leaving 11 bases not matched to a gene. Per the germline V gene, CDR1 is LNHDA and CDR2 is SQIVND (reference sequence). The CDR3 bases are TGTGCCAGTTCTTCCGGACTAGCGGGGGGGTCGAGCTCCTACAATGAGCAGTTCTTC. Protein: CASSSGLAGGSSSYNEQFF. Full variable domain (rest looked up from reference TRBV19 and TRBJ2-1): DGGITQSPKYLFRKEGQNVTLSCEQNLNHDAMYWYRQDPGQGLRLIYYSQIVNDFQKGDIAEGYSVSREKKESFPLTVTSAQKNPTAFYLCASSSGLAGGSSSYNEQFFGPGTRLTVL.

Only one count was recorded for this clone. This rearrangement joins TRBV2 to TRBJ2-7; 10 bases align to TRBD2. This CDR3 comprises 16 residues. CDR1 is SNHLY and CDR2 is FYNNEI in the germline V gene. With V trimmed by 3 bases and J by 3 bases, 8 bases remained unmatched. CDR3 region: CASSDWVAGGRYEQYF. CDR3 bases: TGTGCCAGCAGTGACTGGGTAGCGGGGGGCCGCTACGAGCAGTACTTC.

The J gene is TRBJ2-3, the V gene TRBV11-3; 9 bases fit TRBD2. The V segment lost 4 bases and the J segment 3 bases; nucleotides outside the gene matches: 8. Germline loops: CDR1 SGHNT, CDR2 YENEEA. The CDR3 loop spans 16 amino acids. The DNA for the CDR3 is TGTGCCAGCAGCTCTCGGACTAGCGCTCCTACAGATACGCAGTATTTT. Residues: CASSSRTSAPTDTQYF.

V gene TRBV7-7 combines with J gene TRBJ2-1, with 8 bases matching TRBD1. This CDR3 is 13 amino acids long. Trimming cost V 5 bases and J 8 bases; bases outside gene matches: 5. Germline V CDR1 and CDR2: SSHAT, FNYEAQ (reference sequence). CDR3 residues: CASSLDRGDEQFF. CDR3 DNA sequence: TGTGCCAGCAGCCTTGACAGGGGAGATGAGCAGTTCTTC.

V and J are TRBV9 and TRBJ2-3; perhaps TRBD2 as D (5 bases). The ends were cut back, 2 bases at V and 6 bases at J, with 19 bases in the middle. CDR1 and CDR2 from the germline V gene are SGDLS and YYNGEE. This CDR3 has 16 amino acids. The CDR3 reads CASSVGVRFSSDTQYF. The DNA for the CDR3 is TGTGCCAGCAGCGTGGGAGTTAGGTTCTCAAGCGATACGCAGTATTTT.

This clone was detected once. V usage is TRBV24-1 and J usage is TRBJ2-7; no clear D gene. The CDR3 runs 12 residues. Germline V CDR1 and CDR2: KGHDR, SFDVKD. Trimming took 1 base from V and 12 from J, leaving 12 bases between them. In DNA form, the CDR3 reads TGTGCCACCAGTGATTTCACACGGAGTCTGTACTTC. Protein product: CATSDFTRSLYF.

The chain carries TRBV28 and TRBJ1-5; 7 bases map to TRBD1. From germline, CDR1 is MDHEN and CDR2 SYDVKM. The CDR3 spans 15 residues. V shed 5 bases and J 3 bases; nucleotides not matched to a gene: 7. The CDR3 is CASSAGGTVNQPQHF. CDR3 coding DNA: TGTGCCAGCAGTGCAGGGGGTACGGTCAATCAGCCCCAGCATTTT.

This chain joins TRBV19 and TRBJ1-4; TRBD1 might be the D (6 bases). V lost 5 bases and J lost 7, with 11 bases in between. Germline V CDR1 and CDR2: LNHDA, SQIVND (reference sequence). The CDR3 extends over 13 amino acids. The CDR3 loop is CASSQGMGEKLFF. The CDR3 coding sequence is TGTGCCAGTAGTCAGGGGATGGGTGAAAAACTGTTTTTT.

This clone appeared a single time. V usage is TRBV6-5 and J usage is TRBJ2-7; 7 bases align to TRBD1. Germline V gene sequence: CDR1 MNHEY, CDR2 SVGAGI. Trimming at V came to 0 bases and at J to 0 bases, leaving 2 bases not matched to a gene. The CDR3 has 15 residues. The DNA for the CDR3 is TGTGCCAGCAGTTACTCTCGGGACAGCTCCTACGAGCAGTACTTC. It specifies CASSYSRDSSYEQYF.

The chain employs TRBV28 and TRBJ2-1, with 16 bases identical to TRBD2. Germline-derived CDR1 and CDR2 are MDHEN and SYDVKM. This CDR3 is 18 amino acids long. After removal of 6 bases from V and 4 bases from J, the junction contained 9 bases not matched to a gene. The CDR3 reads CASSTPPGLAGGYNEQFF. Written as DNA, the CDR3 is TGTGCCAGCAGCACACCCCCGGGACTAGCGGGGGGGTACAATGAGCAGTTCTTC.

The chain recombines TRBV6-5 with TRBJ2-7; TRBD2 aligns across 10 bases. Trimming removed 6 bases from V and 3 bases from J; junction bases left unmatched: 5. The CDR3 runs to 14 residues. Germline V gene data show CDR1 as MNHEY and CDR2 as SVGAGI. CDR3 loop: CASRLLAGYYEQYF. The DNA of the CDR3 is TGTGCCAGCAGACTACTAGCGGGGTACTACGAGCAGTACTTC.

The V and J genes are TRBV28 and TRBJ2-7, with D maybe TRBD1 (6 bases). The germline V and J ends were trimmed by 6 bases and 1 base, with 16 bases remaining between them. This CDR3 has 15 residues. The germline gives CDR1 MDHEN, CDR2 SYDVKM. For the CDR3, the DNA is TGTGCCAGCAGCCAGGACAGTTTTCCGTCCTACGAGCAGTACTTC. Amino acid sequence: CASSQDSFPSYEQYF.